This entry features one TCR beta chain sequence. This specimen belongs to a study of blood T cell repertoires in COVID-19. This CDR3 comprises 15 residues. Germline CDR1 SGHTS, CDR2 YDEGEE. The V segment lost 3 bases and the J segment 3 bases; nucleotides outside the gene matches: 6. Profiled with immunoSEQ multiplex PCR; TCRdb holds only in-frame clones, not every one. Of about 360,000 clones in the sample, around 87% were seen once. The chain combines TRBV5-8 with TRBJ1-5; 7 nucleotides line up with TRBD1. The sample was peripheral blood. The sequence was collected from a human donor in a cohort sampled during active COVID-19. CDR3 residues: CASSYRDRDNQPQHF. The CDR3, as DNA: TGTGCCAGCAGCTACCGGGACAGAGACAATCAGCCCCAGCATTTT.